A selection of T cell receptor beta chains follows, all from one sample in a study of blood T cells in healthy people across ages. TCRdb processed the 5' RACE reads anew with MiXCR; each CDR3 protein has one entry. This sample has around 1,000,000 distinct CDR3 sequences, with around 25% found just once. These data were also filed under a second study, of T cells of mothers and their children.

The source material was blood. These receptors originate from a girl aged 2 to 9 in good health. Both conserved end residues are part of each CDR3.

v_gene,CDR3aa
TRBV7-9,CASSFQADSYEQYF
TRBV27,CASSNTGMSSYEQYF
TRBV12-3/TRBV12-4,CASSLLAGESKTQYF
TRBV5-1,CASSPSGTDTQYF
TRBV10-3,CAISEFLFGPLSREF
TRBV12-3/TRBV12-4,CASSPTSGVFEQFF
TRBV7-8,CASSMLVAGHPKTGKLFF
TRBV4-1,CASSQEGTGYGYTF
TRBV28,CASSSLRGDRNEQFF
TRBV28,CASSSLETSPTDTQYF
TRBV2,CASSVGQGSGYTF
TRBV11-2,CASSFEETTNEKLFF
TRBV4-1,CASSQRGGPGETQYF
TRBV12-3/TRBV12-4,CASGSLYTEAFF
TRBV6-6,CASSYGTGEVYEQYF
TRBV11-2,CASSPGPLEYGYTF
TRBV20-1,CSARDPLRERQYF
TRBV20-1,CSATPGGVTYNSPLHF
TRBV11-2,CASSSVRSETLSSYEQYF
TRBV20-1,CSARDGLAVYQETQYF
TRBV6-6,CASTNGESTQYF
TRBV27,CASGWSGGYEQYF
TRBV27,CASSSMGYEQFF
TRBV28,CASSGRDLGAFF
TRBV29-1,CSVEVDRGNSGNTIYF
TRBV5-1,CASSSTGGQEKLFF
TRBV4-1,CASSVGGLYEQYF
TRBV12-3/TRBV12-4,CASINGGNTIYF